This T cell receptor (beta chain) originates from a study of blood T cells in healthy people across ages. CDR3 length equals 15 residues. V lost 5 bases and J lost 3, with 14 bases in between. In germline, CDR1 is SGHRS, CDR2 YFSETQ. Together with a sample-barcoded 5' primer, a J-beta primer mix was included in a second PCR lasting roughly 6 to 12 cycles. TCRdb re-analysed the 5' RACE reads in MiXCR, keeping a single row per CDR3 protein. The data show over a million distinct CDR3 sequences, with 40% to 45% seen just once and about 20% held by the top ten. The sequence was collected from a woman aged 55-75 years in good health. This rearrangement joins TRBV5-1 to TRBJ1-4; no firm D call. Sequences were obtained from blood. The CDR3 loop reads CASRNPGSANEKLFF. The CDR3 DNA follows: TGCGCCAGCAGGAATCCGGGGTCGGCTAATGAAAAACTGTTTTTT.